Presented here are 27 T cell receptor beta chains from one specimen sequenced in a study of CD8 T cells in ankylosing spondylitis. TCRdb processed the 5' RACE reads anew with MiXCR; each CDR3 protein has one entry. The sample includes roughly 69,000 distinct CDR3 sequences, roughly 5.2% of them seen just once. Sequences were obtained from blood, either unsorted or a sorted T cell fraction (not recorded which). Every receptor here comes from a male donor with ankylosing spondylitis or in good health (not recorded which).

This clonotype was seen repeatedly, ten times or more. V gene TRBV6-4 combines with J gene TRBJ2-1; TRBD2 aligns across 14 bases. CDR1 and CDR2 (germline): MRHNA, SNTAGT. The CDR3 totals 15 residues. After removal of 6 bases from V and 8 bases from J, the junction contained 6 bases not matched to a gene. The CDR3 spells CASSPTSGGAHEQFF. The CDR3 nucleotides are TGTGCCAGCAGCCCGACTAGCGGGGGGGCCCATGAGCAGTTCTTC.

This clonotype has at least ten counts. The V gene is TRBV20-1, the J gene TRBJ2-7; 9 nucleotides agree with TRBD1. Germline V CDR1 and CDR2: DFQATT, SNEGSKA (reference sequence). The junction had 5 bases not matched to a gene; V was cut back by 2 bases and J by 3 bases. This CDR3 is built from 14 residues. CDR3 nucleotides: TGCAGTGCTAGACCGGGACAGGGAGTCTACGAGCAGTACTTC. Its translation: CSARPGQGVYEQYF.

This clonotype was counted ten times or more. The chain has TRBV10-3 and TRBJ2-7; 7 positions agree with TRBD1. Trimming removed 3 bases from V and 7 bases from J; junction bases left unmatched: 9. Germline V gives CDR1 ENHRY, CDR2 SYGVKD. The CDR3 is made up of 14 amino acids. The CDR3 spells CAISERDSAREQYF. CDR3 DNA sequence: TGTGCCATCAGTGAAAGGGACAGCGCCCGGGAGCAGTACTTC.

This clonotype was recorded a few times. This sequence joins TRBV20-1 and TRBJ1-5; no definite D call. Per the germline V gene, CDR1 is DFQATT and CDR2 is SNEGSKA (reference sequence). This CDR3 is 17 amino acids long. V was cut by 1 base and J by 0 bases, with 16 bases left in between. The CDR3 DNA follows: TGCAGTGCTAGAGTTCCGACCTCCCGACATAGCAATCAGCCCCAGCATTTT. This encodes CSARVPTSRHSNQPQHF.

This clonotype has a count of ten or more. The chain couples TRBV12-5 to TRBJ2-3, with D perhaps matching TRBD2 (6 bases). The CDR3 has 15 residues. Trimming shortened V by 2 bases and J by 0 bases, and 9 bases separated the two germline ends. Germline loops: CDR1 LGHNT, CDR2 FRNRAP. In nucleotides, the CDR3 is TGTGCTAGTGGTTTGACGGGGGTGAGCACAGATACGCAGTATTTT. This sequence encodes CASGLTGVSTDTQYF.

This clonotype was detected many times. The chain recombines TRBV5-1 with TRBJ2-1, with 10 bases aligning to TRBD1. V shed 0 bases and J 4 bases; nucleotides not matched to a gene: 10. CDR1 and CDR2 from the germline V gene are SGHRS and YFSETQ. This CDR3 region has 18 residues. In DNA form, the CDR3 reads TGCGCCAGCAGCTTGGATTTTCTACGGACAGGGGGTTACAATGAGCAGTTCTTC. Protein sequence: CASSLDFLRTGGYNEQFF.

The J gene is TRBJ2-3, the V gene TRBV6-1, with unresolved D. The CDR3 length is 15 residues. V was shortened by 5 bases and J by 1 base, with 13 bases between the two germline ends. From germline, CDR1 is MNHNS and CDR2 SASEGT. In DNA form, the CDR3 reads TGTGCCAGCAGTCGCGCCTCCCAGGGCACAGATACGCAGTATTTT. This encodes CASSRASQGTDTQYF.

This clonotype was recorded many times. This chain links TRBV10-3 with TRBJ2-7, with D hard to call. CDR3 length: 11 residues. Deletions cut 5 bases from V and 4 bases from J, with 6 bases between. CDR1 and CDR2 from the germline V gene are ENHRY and SYGVKD. CDR3 bases: TGTGCCATCAGTCCGAAATACGAGCAGTACTTC. Protein sequence: CAISPKYEQYF.

This clonotype was counted at least ten times. The chain links TRBV29-1 to TRBJ2-1; perhaps D is TRBD1 or TRBD2 (6 bases each). This CDR3 comprises 14 residues. V shed 5 bases and J shed 4 bases, with 15 bases lying between them. Germline V gene sequence: CDR1 SQVTM, CDR2 ANQGSEA. In nucleotides, the CDR3 is TGCAGCGTTTACCCCGGGGGCGAATACAATGAGCAGTTCTTC. The encoded protein is CSVYPGGEYNEQFF.

This clonotype was seen ten or more times. This rearrangement joins TRBV6-1 to TRBJ2-1; the D gene is possibly TRBD2 (6 bases). The CDR3 covers 14 residues. V was cut by 11 bases and J by 9 bases, with 23 bases left in between. CDR1 and CDR2 (germline): MNHNS, SASEGT. The DNA of the CDR3 is TGTGCCGTCTCTACGGGGGTTAGTGGGGTTGAGCAGTTCTTC. Its protein product is CAVSTGVSGVEQFF.

In this sample, this clonotype turned up many times. This sequence joins TRBV5-1 and TRBJ1-2; 9 nucleotides align to TRBD1. V dropped 0 bases and J dropped 7; count of bases not matched to a gene: 4. The CDR3 runs to 14 residues. CDR1 is SGHRS and CDR2 is YFSETQ in the germline V gene. DNA of the CDR3: TGCGCCAGCAGCTTGGATACAGGGGGCCGTGGCTACACCTTC. It translates to CASSLDTGGRGYTF.

This clonotype was recorded many times. The chain links TRBV5-1 to TRBJ2-1; 8 bases agree with TRBD2. With V trimmed by 0 bases and J by 0 bases, 5 bases remained unmatched. The CDR3 contains 17 residues. CDR1 and CDR2 (germline): SGHRS, YFSETQ. In DNA, the CDR3 is TGCGCCAGCAGCTTGGAGCGGGGGACCACCTCCTACAATGAGCAGTTCTTC. Translated, it gives CASSLERGTTSYNEQFF.

This clonotype was observed at least ten times. The chain combines TRBV10-3 with TRBJ2-3; 9 nucleotides align to TRBD2. The length of the CDR3 is 17 residues. The junction had 8 bases not matched to a gene; V was cut back by 0 bases and J by 4 bases. From germline, CDR1 is ENHRY and CDR2 SYGVKD. CDR3 protein: CAISESGAGGPSDTQYF. As DNA, the CDR3 is TGTGCCATCAGTGAGTCGGGGGCGGGGGGGCCGTCAGATACGCAGTATTTT.

This clonotype was observed many times. CDR3 residues: CSAREAGDTQYF. The CDR3 nucleotides read TGCAGTGCTAGAGAAGCGGGAGATACGCAGTATTTT. J is TRBJ2-3 and V is TRBV20-1; a weak D match, TRBD2 (6 bases). The CDR3 runs 12 residues. Looked up from germline, CDR1 is DFQATT and CDR2 is SNEGSKA (reference sequence). Trimming pared 0 bases from V and 5 bases from J, leaving 6 bases between.

At least ten counts were recorded for this clonotype. The rearrangement uses TRBV5-6 and TRBJ2-3; 7 nucleotides agree with TRBD1. The CDR3 loop spans 14 amino acids. In germline, CDR1 is SGHDT, CDR2 YYEEEE. Losses at the gene ends were 3 bases for V and 7 bases for J; bases not matched to a gene: 8. CDR3 coding DNA: TGTGCCAGCAGCTCGGGACAGATGGCGAATACGCAGTATTTT. Encoded protein: CASSSGQMANTQYF.

This clonotype has a count of ten or more. The chain joins TRBV5-1 to TRBJ2-3; D is unclear. Trimming shortened V by 6 bases and J by 1 base, and 12 bases separated the two germline ends. Germline V gene sequence: CDR1 SGHRS, CDR2 YFSETQ. There are 14 residues in the CDR3. The CDR3 DNA follows: TGCGCCAGCAATCTGGGTGGGGGCACAGATACGCAGTATTTT. Its protein is CASNLGGGTDTQYF. The complete variable domain, with remaining parts taken from reference TRBV5-1 and TRBJ2-3, reads KAGVTQTPRYLIKTRGQQVTLSCSPISGHRSVSWYQQTPGQGLQFLFEYFSETQRNKGNFPGRFSGRQFSNSRSEMNVSTLELGDSALYLCASNLGGGTDTQYFGPGTRLTVL.

This clonotype was seen repeatedly, ten times or more. A much bigger clone sits one base away, suggesting this may be a read error. The chain joins TRBV5-6 to TRBJ1-5, with a tentative D call TRBD1 (5 bases). The CDR3 runs 12 residues. The ends were cut back, 3 bases at V and 4 bases at J, with 5 bases in the middle. Germline CDR1 is SGHDT and CDR2 is YYEEEE. The DNA of the CDR3 is TGTGCCAGCAGCTCAGGGAATCAGCCCCAGCATTTT. Amino acids: CASSSGNQPQHF.

The table lists this clonotype with many counts. The CDR3 spells CASSLIGEGYNEQFF. For the CDR3, the DNA is TGTGCCAGCAGTTTAATTGGGGAGGGGTACAATGAGCAGTTCTTC. J is TRBJ2-1 and V is TRBV12-3 or TRBV12-4; 7 nucleotides match TRBD2. This CDR3 comprises 15 residues. Unmatched junction bases numbered 5, after V lost 2 bases and J lost 4 bases.

This clonotype occurred many times. The chain has TRBV7-3 and TRBJ2-3; 9 bases map to TRBD2. Germline V gene lookup returns CDR1 SGHTA and CDR2 FQGTGA. The CDR3 runs 15 residues. V was clipped by 5 bases and J by 1 base; unmatched bases: 4. CDR3 DNA sequence: TGTGCCAGCAGCCCGTTAGCGGGGGGCACAGATACGCAGTATTTT. Translated: CASSPLAGGTDTQYF. Together with reference TRBV7-3 and TRBJ2-3, the CDR3 gives the full variable domain: GAGVSQTPSNKVTEKGKYVELRCDPISGHTALYWYRQSLGQGPEFLIYFQGTGAADDSGLPNDRFFAVRPEGSVSTLKIQRTERGDSAVYLCASSPLAGGTDTQYFGPGTRLTVL.

This clonotype was detected many times. The V and J genes are TRBV20-1 and TRBJ2-6; no definite D call. The germline V and J ends were trimmed by 3 bases and 4 bases, with 1 base remaining between them. CDR1 is DFQATT, CDR2 SNEGSKA, per germline (reference sequence). This CDR3 has 11 amino acids. CDR3 DNA: TGCAGTGCTAGGGGGGCCAACGTCCTGACTTTC. This gives the protein CSARGANVLTF.

This clonotype was recorded many times. The rearrangement links TRBV12-3 or TRBV12-4 to TRBJ1-5; no clear D. The CDR3 sequence is 16 residues long. The germline V and J ends were trimmed by 6 bases and 5 bases, with 20 bases remaining between them. In DNA, the CDR3 is TGTGCCAGCAGCCCCCGGGTTGTGGGGTTAGATCAGCCCCAGCATTTT. It translates to CASSPRVVGLDQPQHF.

This clonotype was seen at least ten times. The chain has TRBV7-8 and TRBJ1-2; no clear D. The germline V gene has CDR1 SGHVS and CDR2 FQNEAQ. The CDR3 loop spans 14 amino acids. V lost 2 bases and J lost 3, with 10 bases in between. The CDR3 DNA follows: TGTGCCAGCAGCTTACATGGGGATGACTATGGCTACACCTTC. This sequence encodes CASSLHGDDYGYTF.

In its sample, this clonotype was seen many times. The rearrangement joins TRBV11-2 to TRBJ2-1; TRBD2 matches 13 bases. CDR1 and CDR2 from the germline V gene are SGHAT and FQNNGV. Losses at the gene ends were 5 bases for V and 9 bases for J; bases not matched to a gene: 7. This CDR3 region has 15 residues. CDR3 loop: CASSRTSGGLGEQFF. The CDR3 nucleotides read TGTGCCAGCAGCAGGACTAGCGGGGGTTTGGGTGAGCAGTTCTTC.

This clonotype was counted ten times or more. The chain links TRBV25-1 to TRBJ2-5; a weak D match, TRBD2 (5 bases). V lost 2 bases to trimming and J lost 5 bases, with 9 bases between them. The germline V gene encodes CDR1 MGHDK and CDR2 SYGVNS. This CDR3 spans 13 amino acids. CDR3 region: CASSEEGWETQYF. In nucleotides, the CDR3 is TGTGCCAGCAGTGAAGAGGGTTGGGAGACCCAGTACTTC.

Many counts were recorded for this clonotype. V and J are TRBV7-6 and TRBJ2-2; TRBD1 matches at 8 bases. The germline V gene has CDR1 SGHVS and CDR2 FNYEAQ. CDR3 size: 16 residues. J was trimmed by 2 bases and V by 7 bases; bases with no gene match: 9. The CDR3: CASTRMTGDNTGELFF. For the CDR3, the DNA is TGTGCCAGCACACGAATGACAGGGGACAACACCGGGGAGCTGTTTTTT.

This clonotype was recorded at least ten times. The chain joins TRBV5-5 to TRBJ2-5, with D hard to call. This CDR3 region has 15 residues. Per the germline V gene, CDR1 is SGHKS and CDR2 is YYEKEE (reference sequence). V was clipped by 6 bases and J by 2 bases, with 17 bases between them. CDR3 in DNA: TGTGCCAGCACCAGCATCGGACGGGTACAAGAGACCCAGTACTTC. As protein: CASTSIGRVQETQYF.

This chain uses TRBV3-1 with TRBJ1-1, with 8 bases that match TRBD1. V lost 11 bases and J lost 0; bases outside the gene matches: 11. Germline lookup yields CDR1 LGHDT and CDR2 YNNKEL (reference sequence). The CDR3 length is 15 residues. This chain's CDR3 is CACCRTGLMNTEAFF. CDR3 DNA sequence: TGTGCCTGCTGCCGGACAGGGTTGATGAACACTGAAGCTTTCTTT.